The following is a T cell receptor beta chain sequence with its context. The data belong to a study of blood T cell repertoires in COVID-19. The CDR3 has 15 amino acids. Germline loops: CDR1 SNHLY, CDR2 FYNNEI. Between the trimmed V and J ends, which lost 6 bases and 4 bases, there was a span of 16 bases. Generated by immunoSEQ multiplex PCR, the TCRdb table keeps only in-frame clones and is missing some. The sample shows under 250,000 clones, more than 75% of them seen only once. The sequenced sample consisted of peripheral blood. This receptor was identified in a man between 50 and 59 years old with COVID-19, enrolled during active disease. This chain links TRBV2 with TRBJ2-1; D may be TRBD1 (6 bases). CDR3 coding DNA: TGTGCCAGCAGGTCCCGGGCAGGGGTTTACAATGAGCAGTTCTTC. It yields the protein CASRSRAGVYNEQFF.